The T cell receptor (beta chain) described here comes from a study of blood T cells in healthy people across ages. Whole-study results and caveats: With age, beta diversity per million T cells declined roughly linearly, significantly by 40. Unsorted PBMCs blocked a conclusive comparison of naive and antigen-experienced cells.

PCR was performed a second time for about 7 to 12 cycles using a sample-barcoded 5' primer and a J-beta primer mix. In TCRdb, the 5' RACE reads were re-called with MiXCR into one record per CDR3 protein. This sample has around 690,000 distinct CDR3 sequences, with roughly 50% found just once. In the case of this clonotype: The antigen is not known.

Researchers isolated at least 6.5 million PBMCs per sample. CDR1 is DFQATT and CDR2 is SNEGSKA in the germline V gene (reference sequence). V shed 3 bases and J shed 3 bases, with 11 bases lying between them. CDR3 length: 13 amino acids. The V gene is TRBV20-1, the J gene TRBJ2-5, with D perhaps matching TRBD1 (5 bases). The source of this sequence is a man aged 55 to 70 in good health. Sequenced: blood. CDR3 sequence: CSASWTQKETQYF. In DNA, the CDR3 is TGCAGTGCTAGCTGGACACAAAAAGAGACCCAGTACTTC.